The clone carrying this T cell receptor beta chain was seen repeatedly, ten times or more. This CDR3 has 16 residues. The germline gives CDR1 SGHAT, CDR2 FQNNGV. The V and J ends lost 4 bases and 4 bases, in that order; junction bases with no gene match: 8. Alongside a J-beta primer mix, a sample-barcoded 5' primer served in a second PCR lasting roughly 7 to 11 cycles. One entry per CDR3 protein results from TCRdb running MiXCR on the 5' RACE reads. The sample includes approximately 810,000 distinct CDR3 sequences, around 28% of them seen just once. This sample is drawn from a study of blood T cells in healthy people across ages.

The clonotype originates from an elderly woman in good health. The V and J genes are TRBV11-2 and TRBJ2-5; TRBD1 matches 11 bases. Sample: blood. The CDR3 spells CASSSSRTGGIETQYF. The CDR3 DNA is TGTGCCAGCAGCTCTTCGAGGACAGGGGGCATAGAGACCCAGTACTTC.